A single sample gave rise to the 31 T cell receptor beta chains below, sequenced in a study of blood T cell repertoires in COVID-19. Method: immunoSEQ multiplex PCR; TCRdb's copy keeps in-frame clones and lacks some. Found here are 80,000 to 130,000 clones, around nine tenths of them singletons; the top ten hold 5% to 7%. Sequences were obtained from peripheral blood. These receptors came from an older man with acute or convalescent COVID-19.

The CDR3 protein is CASSFIATNEKLFF. CDR3 DNA sequence: TGTGCCAGCAGTTTTATCGCAACTAATGAAAAACTGTTTTTT. This chain joins TRBV28 and TRBJ1-4, with unresolved D. V lost 3 bases, J lost 0 bases, and 5 bases lay in between. The CDR3 runs to 14 residues. CDR1 MDHEN and CDR2 SYDVKM come from the germline V gene.

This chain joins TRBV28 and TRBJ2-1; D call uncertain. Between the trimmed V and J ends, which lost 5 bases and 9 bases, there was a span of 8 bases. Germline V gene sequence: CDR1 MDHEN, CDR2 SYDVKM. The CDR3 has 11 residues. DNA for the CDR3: TGTGCCAGCAGTAACCTAATTGAGCAGTTCTTC. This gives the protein CASSNLIEQFF. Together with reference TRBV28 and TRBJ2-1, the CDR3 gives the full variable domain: DVKVTQSSRYLVKRTGEKVFLECVQDMDHENMFWYRQDPGLGLRLIYFSYDVKMKEKGDIPEGYSVSREKKERFSLILESASTNQTSMYLCASSNLIEQFFGPGTRLTVL.

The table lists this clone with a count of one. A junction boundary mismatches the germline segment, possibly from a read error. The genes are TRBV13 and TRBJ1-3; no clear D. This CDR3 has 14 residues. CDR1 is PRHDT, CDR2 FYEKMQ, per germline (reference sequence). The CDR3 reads CASSLARTGNTIYF. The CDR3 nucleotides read TGTGCCAGCAGCTTAGCCAGGACTGGCAACACCATATATTTT. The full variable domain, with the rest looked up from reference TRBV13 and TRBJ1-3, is AAGVIQSPRHLIKEKRETATLKCYPIPRHDTVYWYQQGPGQDPQFLISFYEKMQSDKGSIPDRFSAQQFSDYHSELNMSSLELGDSALYFCASSLARTGNTIYFGEGSWLTVV.

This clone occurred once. The CDR3 region is CASSLITEAFF. As DNA, the CDR3 is TGTGCCAGCAGCTTAATAACTGAAGCTTTCTTT. The chain employs TRBV7-9 and TRBJ1-1; D is unresolved. The V end lost 2 bases, the J end lost 5 bases, and 3 bases lay between the germline ends. The germline V gene encodes CDR1 SEHNR and CDR2 FQNEAQ (reference sequence). CDR3 length: 11 residues.

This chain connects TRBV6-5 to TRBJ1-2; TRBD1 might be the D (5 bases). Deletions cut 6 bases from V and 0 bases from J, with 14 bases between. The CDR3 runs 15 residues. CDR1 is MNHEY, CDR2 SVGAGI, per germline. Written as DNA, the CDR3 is TGTGCCAGCAGCCGGGGACTAATAGCTAACTATGGCTACACCTTC. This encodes CASSRGLIANYGYTF.

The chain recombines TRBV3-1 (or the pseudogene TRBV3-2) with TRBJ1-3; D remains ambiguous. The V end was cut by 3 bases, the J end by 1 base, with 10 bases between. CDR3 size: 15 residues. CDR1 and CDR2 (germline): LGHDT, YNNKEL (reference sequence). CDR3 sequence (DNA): TGTGCCAGCAGCCAGCACCAGGAATCTGGAAACACCATATATTTT. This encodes CASSQHQESGNTIYF.

CDR3 sequence (DNA): TGTGCCAGCAGGCCCCGGGGACAGGGGGCTCCCTACGAGCAGTACTTC. It yields the protein CASRPRGQGAPYEQYF. This rearrangement joins TRBV27 to TRBJ2-7; TRBD1 matches at 12 bases. The V gene's germline CDR1 is MNHEY and CDR2 SMNVEV (reference sequence). V shed 6 bases and J 2 bases; nucleotides not matched to a gene: 8. The CDR3 sequence is 16 residues long.

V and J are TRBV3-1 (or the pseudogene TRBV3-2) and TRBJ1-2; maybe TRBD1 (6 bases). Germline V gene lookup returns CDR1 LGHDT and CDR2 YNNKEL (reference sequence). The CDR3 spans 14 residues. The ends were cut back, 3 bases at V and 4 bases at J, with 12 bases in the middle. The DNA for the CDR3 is TGTGCCAGCAGCCACAGGGGACCAGGCTATGGCTACACCTTC. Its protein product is CASSHRGPGYGYTF.

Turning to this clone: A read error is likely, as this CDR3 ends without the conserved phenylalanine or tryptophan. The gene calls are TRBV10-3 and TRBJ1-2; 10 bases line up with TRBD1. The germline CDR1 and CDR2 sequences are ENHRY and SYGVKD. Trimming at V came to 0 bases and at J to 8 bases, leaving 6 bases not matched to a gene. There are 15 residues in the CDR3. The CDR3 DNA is TGTGCCATCAGTGAGTCTTACGGACAGGGGGGAGGCTACACCCTC. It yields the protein CAISESYGQGGGYTL.

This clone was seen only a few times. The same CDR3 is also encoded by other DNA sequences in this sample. CDR3 region: CASSVATRTDTQYF. CDR3 nucleotides: TGTGCCAGCAGCGTAGCTACTCGCACAGATACGCAGTATTTT. The V and J genes are TRBV9 and TRBJ2-3, with D uncertain. Germline lookup yields CDR1 SGDLS and CDR2 YYNGEE. The CDR3 loop spans 14 amino acids. V was clipped by 0 bases and J by 1 base, with 6 bases between them.

CDR3: CASSQDSSGQRNTEAFF. The CDR3 DNA reads as TGCGCCAGCAGCCAAGATTCTTCGGGACAGCGGAACACTGAAGCTTTCTTT. This rearrangement joins TRBV4-3 to TRBJ1-1; the match to TRBD1 covers 7 bases. Germline V CDR1 and CDR2: LGHNA, YSLEER. This CDR3 is built from 17 residues. Trimming took 0 bases from V and 1 from J; bases not matched to a gene: 8.

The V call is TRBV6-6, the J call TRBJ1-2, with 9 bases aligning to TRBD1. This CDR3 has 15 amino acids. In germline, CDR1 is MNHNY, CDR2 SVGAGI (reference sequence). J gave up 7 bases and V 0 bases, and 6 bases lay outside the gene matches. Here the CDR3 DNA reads TGTGCCAGCAGTTACTCCGGGACAGGGAAGGGTGGCTACACCTTC. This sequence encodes CASSYSGTGKGGYTF.

The CDR3 here is CASKKTGGRSGELFF. The CDR3 DNA reads as TGTGCCAGCAAGAAGACAGGGGGCAGGAGCGGGGAGCTGTTTTTT. The chain carries TRBV2 and TRBJ2-2, with 10 nucleotides matching TRBD1. Per the germline V gene, CDR1 is SNHLY and CDR2 is FYNNEI. This CDR3 spans 15 amino acids. J was trimmed by 7 bases and V by 7 bases; bases with no gene match: 9.

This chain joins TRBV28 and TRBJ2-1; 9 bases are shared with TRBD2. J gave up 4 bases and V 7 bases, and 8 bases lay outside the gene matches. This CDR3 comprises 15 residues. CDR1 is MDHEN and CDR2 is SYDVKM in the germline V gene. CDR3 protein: CASNSLAGSYNEQFF. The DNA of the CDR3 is TGTGCCAGCAATTCTCTAGCGGGAAGTTACAATGAGCAGTTCTTC. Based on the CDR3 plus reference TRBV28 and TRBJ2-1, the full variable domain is DVKVTQSSRYLVKRTGEKVFLECVQDMDHENMFWYRQDPGLGLRLIYFSYDVKMKEKGDIPEGYSVSREKKERFSLILESASTNQTSMYLCASNSLAGSYNEQFFGPGTRLTVL.

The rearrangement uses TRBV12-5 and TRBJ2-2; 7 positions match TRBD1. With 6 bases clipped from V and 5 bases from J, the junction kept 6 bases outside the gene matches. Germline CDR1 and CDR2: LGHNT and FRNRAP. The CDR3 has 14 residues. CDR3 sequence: CASGKQGNTGELFF. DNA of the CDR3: TGTGCTAGTGGCAAACAGGGGAATACCGGGGAGCTGTTTTTT.

This chain's CDR3 is CASSPTSGGPYEQYF. CDR3 nucleotide sequence: TGTGCCAGCAGCCCAACTAGCGGGGGACCGTACGAGCAGTACTTC. The gene calls are TRBV11-3 and TRBJ2-7; TRBD2 aligns across 11 bases. Unmatched junction bases numbered 7, after V lost 5 bases and J lost 4 bases. The CDR3 covers 15 residues. Germline CDR1 SGHNT, CDR2 YENEEA.

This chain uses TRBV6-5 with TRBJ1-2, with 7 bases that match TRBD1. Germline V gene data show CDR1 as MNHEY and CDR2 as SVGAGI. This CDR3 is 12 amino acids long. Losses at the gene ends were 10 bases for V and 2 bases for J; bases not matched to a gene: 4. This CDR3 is CATAGGNYGYTF. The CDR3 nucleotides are TGTGCCACCGCAGGGGGAAACTATGGCTACACCTTC.

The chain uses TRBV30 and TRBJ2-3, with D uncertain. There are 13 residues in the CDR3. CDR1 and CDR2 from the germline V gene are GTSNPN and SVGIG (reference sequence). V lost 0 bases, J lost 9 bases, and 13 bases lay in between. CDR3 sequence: CAWSVGSATTQYF. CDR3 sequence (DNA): TGTGCCTGGAGTGTGGGCTCCGCTACCACGCAGTATTTT.

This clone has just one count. The CDR3 DNA follows: TGTGCCAGCAGTCGAATAGGGGCCCCGGCGATTGGCTACACCTTC. Amino acid sequence: CASSRIGAPAIGYTF. The rearrangement joins TRBV27 to TRBJ1-2, with D possibly TRBD1 on 5 matching bases. Trimming shortened V by 5 bases and J by 7 bases, and 20 bases separated the two germline ends. Germline loops: CDR1 MNHEY, CDR2 SMNVEV (reference sequence). The CDR3 consists of 15 residues.

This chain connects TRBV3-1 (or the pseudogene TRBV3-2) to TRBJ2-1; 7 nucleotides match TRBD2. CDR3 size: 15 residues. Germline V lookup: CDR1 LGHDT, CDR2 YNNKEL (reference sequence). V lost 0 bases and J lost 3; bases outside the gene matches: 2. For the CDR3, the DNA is TGTGCCAGCAGCCAAGACCCGGGGGGCTACAATGAGCAGTTCTTC. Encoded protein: CASSQDPGGYNEQFF.

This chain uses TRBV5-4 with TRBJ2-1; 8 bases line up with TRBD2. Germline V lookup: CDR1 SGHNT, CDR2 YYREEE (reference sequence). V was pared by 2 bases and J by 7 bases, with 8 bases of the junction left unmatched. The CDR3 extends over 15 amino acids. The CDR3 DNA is TGTGCCAGCAGCTTAAGGATTAGCGGGGAAAATGAGCAGTTCTTC. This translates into CASSLRISGENEQFF.

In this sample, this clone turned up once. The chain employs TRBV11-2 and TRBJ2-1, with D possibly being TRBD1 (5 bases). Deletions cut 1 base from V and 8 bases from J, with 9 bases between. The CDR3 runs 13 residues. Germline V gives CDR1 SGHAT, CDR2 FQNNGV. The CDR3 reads CASSLGREHEQFF. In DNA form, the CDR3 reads TGTGCCAGCAGCTTAGGCAGGGAACATGAGCAGTTCTTC. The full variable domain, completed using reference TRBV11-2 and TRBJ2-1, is EAGVAQSPRYKIIEKRQSVAFWCNPISGHATLYWYQQILGQGPKLLIQFQNNGVVDDSQLPKDRFSAERLKGVDSTLKIQPAKLEDSAVYLCASSLGREHEQFFGPGTRLTVL.

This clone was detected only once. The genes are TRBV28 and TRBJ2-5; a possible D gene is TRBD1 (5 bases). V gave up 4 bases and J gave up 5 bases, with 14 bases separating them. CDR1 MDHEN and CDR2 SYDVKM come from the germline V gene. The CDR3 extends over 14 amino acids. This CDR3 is CASSSRGFGETQYF. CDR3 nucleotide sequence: TGTGCCAGCAGTTCAAGGGGTTTCGGGGAGACCCAGTACTTC.

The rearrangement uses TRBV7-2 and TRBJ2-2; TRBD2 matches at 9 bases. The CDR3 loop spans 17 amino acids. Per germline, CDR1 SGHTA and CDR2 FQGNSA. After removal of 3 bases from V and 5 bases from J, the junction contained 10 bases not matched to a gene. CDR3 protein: CASSFGARGGATGELFF. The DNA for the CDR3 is TGTGCCAGCAGCTTTGGGGCGCGCGGGGGGGCAACCGGGGAGCTGTTTTTT. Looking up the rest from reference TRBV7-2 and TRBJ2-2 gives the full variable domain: GAGVSQSPSNKVTEKGKDVELRCDPISGHTALYWYRQSLGQGLEFLIYFQGNSAPDKSGLPSDRFSAERTGGSVSTLTIQRTQQEDSAVYLCASSFGARGGATGELFFGEGSRLTVL.

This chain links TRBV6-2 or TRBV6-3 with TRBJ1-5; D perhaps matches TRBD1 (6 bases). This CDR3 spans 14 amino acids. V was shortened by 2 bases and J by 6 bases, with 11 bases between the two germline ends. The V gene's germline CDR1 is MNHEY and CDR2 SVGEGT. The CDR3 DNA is TGTGCCAGCAGTTACCGCAGGGGCGGTCAGCCCCAGCATTTT. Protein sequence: CASSYRRGGQPQHF.

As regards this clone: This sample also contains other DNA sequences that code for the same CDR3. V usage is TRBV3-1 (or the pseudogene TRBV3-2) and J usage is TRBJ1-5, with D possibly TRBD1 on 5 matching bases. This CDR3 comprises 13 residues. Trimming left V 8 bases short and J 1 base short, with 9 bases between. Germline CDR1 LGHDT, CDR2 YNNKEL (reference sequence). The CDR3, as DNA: TGTGCCAGCTCCCAGGGCAGCAATCAGCCCCAGCATTTT. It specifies CASSQGSNQPQHF.

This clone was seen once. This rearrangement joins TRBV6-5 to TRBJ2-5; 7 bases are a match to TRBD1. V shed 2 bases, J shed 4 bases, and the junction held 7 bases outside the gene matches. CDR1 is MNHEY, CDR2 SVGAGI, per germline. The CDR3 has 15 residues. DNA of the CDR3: TGTGCCAGCAGTTACCGACAGGGCTGGCGAGAGACCCAGTACTTC. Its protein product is CASSYRQGWRETQYF.

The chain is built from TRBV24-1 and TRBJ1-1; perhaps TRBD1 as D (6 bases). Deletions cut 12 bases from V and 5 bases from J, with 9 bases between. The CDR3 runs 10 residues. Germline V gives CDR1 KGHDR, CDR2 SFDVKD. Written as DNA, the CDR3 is TGTGCCGCTCAGGGGACTGAAGCTTTCTTT. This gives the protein CAAQGTEAFF.

This CDR3 is CASSPQGSFRYEQYF. As DNA, the CDR3 is TGTGCCAGCAGCCCTCAAGGTAGCTTTCGCTACGAGCAGTACTTC. This chain connects TRBV13 to TRBJ2-7, with unresolved D. CDR3 size: 15 residues. V lost 5 bases to trimming and J lost 3 bases, with 17 bases between them. CDR1 and CDR2 from the germline V gene are PRHDT and FYEKMQ (reference sequence).

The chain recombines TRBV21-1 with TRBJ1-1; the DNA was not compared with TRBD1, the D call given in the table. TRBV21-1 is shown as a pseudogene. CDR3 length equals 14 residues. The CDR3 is CASSDDRADTEAFF. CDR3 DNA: TGTGCCAGCAGCGACGACAGGGCTGACACTGAAGCTTTCTTT.

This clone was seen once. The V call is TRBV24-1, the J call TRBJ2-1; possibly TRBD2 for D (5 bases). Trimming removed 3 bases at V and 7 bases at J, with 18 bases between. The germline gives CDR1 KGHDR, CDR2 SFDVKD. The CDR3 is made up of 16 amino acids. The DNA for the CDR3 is TGTGCCACCAGTGATAATGACCTGCTGGGCGGGAATGAGCAGTTCTTC. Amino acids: CATSDNDLLGGNEQFF.